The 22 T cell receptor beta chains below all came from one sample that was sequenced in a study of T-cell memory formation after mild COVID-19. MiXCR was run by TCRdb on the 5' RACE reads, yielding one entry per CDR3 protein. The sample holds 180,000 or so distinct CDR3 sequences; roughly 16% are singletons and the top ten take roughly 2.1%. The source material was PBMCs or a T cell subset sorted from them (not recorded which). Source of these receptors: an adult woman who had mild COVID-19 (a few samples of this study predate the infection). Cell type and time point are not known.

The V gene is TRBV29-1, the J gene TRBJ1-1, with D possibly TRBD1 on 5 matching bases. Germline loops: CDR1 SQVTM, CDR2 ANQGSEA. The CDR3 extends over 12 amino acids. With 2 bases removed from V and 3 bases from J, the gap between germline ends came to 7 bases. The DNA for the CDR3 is TGCAGCGTTGAAAAGGGGTACACTGAAGCTTTCTTT. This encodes CSVEKGYTEAFF.

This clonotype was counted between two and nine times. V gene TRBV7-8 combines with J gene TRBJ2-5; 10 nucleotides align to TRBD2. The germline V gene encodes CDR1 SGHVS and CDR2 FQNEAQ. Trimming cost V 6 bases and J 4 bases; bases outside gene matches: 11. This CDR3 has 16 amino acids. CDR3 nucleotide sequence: TGTGCCAGCAGACAACCCGGGACTAGCGCACGAGAGACCCAGTACTTC. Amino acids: CASRQPGTSARETQYF.

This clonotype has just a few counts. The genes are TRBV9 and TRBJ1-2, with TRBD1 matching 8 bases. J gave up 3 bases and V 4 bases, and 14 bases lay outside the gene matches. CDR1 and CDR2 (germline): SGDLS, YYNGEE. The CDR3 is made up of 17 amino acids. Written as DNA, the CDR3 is TGTGCCAGCAGCCCGCACCCCCTTCCGGGACAGGACTATGGCTACACCTTC. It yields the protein CASSPHPLPGQDYGYTF.

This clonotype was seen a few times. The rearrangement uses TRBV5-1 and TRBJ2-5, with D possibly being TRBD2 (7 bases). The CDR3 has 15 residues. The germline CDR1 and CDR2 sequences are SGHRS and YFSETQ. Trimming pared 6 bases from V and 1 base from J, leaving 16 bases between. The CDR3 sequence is CASTPWAGAQETQYF. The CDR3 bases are TGCGCCAGCACCCCTTGGGCGGGGGCCCAAGAGACCCAGTACTTC.

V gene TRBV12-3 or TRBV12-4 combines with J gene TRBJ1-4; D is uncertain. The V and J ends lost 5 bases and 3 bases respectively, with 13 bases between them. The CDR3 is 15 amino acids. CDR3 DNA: TGTGCCAGCAGTCTGACGGGCCGACCTAATGAAAAACTGTTTTTT. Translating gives CASSLTGRPNEKLFF.

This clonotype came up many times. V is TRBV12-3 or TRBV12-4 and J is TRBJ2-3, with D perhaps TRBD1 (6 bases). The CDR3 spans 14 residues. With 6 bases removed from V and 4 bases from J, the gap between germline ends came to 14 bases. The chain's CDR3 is CASSTTGPPDTQYF. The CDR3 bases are TGTGCCAGCAGCACTACAGGGCCCCCAGATACGCAGTATTTT.

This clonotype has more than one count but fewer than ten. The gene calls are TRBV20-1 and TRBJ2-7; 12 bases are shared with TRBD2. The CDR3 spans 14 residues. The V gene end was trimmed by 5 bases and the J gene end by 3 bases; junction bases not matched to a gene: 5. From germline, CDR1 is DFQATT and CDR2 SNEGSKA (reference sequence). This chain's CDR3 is CSARRTSGIYEQYF. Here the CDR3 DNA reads TGCAGTGCTCGTAGGACTAGCGGGATCTACGAGCAGTACTTC.

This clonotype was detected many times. The CDR3 sequence is CASRRQGASHLTWNREFF. In DNA, the CDR3 is TGTGCCAGCAGGCGACAGGGGGCTTCTCATCTGACTTGGAATCGGGAGTTCTTC. The rearrangement joins TRBV6-5 to TRBJ2-1; 10 bases agree with TRBD1. Germline CDR1 is MNHEY and CDR2 is SVGAGI. With 6 bases clipped from V and 14 bases from J, the junction kept 25 bases outside the gene matches. The CDR3 has 18 amino acids.

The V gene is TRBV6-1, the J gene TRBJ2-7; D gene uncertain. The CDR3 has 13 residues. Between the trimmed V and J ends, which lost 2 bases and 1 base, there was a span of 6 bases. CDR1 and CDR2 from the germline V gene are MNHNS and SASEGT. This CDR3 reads CASSEQVSYEQYF. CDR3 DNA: TGTGCCAGCAGTGAACAGGTATCCTACGAGCAGTACTTC.

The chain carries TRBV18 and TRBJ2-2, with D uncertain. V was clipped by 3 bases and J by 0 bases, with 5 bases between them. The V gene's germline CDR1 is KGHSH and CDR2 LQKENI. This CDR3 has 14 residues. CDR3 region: CASSPLANTGELFF. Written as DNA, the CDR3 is TGTGCCAGCTCACCCCTCGCGAACACCGGGGAGCTGTTTTTT.

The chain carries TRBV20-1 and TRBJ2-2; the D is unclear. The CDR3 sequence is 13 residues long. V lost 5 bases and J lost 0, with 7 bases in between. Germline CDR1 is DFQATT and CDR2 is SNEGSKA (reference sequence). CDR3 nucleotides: TGCAGTGCTCGGCTATCGAACACCGGGGAGCTGTTTTTT. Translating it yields CSARLSNTGELFF.

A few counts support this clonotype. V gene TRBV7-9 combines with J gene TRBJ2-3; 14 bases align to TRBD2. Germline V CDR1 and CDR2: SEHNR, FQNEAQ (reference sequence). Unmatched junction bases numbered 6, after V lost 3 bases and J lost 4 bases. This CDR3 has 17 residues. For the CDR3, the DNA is TGTGCCAGCAGCTTCCTCGGGACTAGCGGGAGCCCAGATACGCAGTATTTT. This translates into CASSFLGTSGSPDTQYF. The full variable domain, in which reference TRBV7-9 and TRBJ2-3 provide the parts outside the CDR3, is DTGVSQNPRHKITKRGQNVTFRCDPISEHNRLYWYRQTLGQGPEFLTYFQNEAQLEKSRLLSDRFSAERPKGSFSTLEIQRTEQGDSAMYLCASSFLGTSGSPDTQYFGPGTRLTVL.

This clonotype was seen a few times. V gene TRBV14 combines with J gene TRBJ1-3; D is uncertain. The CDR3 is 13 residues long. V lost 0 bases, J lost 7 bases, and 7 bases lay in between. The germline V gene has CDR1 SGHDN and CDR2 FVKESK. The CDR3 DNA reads TGTGCCAGCAGCCAAGATAGGGTGAACACCATATATTTT. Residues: CASSQDRVNTIYF.

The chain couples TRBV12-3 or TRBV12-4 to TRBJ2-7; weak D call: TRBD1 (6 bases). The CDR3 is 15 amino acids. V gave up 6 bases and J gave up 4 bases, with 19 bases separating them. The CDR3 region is CASSSYPGTLYEQYF. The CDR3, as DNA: TGTGCCAGCAGCTCTTACCCGGGGACACTATACGAGCAGTACTTC.

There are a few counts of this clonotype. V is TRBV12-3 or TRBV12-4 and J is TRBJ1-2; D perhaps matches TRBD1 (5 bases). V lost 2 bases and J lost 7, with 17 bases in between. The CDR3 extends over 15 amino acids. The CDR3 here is CASSLSNEGIGGYTF. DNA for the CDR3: TGTGCCAGCAGTTTATCTAATGAGGGGATAGGTGGCTACACCTTC.

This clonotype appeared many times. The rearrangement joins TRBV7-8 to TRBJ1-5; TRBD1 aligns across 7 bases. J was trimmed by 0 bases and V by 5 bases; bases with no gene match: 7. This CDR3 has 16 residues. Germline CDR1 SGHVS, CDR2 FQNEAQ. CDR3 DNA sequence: TGTGCCAGCAGCGGATACCGGGACAGTAGCAATCAGCCCCAGCATTTT. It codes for CASSGYRDSSNQPQHF. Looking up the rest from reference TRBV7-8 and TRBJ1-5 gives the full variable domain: GAGVSQSPRYKVAKRGQDVALRCDPISGHVSLFWYQQALGQGPEFLTYFQNEAQLDKSGLPSDRFFAERPEGSVSTLKIQRTQQEDSAVYLCASSGYRDSSNQPQHFGDGTRLSIL.

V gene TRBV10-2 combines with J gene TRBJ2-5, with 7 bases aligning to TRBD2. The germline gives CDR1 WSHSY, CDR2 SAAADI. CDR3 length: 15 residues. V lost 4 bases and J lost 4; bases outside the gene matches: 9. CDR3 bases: TGCGCCAGCAGTGTCGTGGGCGGGAGAATAGAGACCCAGTACTTC. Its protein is CASSVVGGRIETQYF.

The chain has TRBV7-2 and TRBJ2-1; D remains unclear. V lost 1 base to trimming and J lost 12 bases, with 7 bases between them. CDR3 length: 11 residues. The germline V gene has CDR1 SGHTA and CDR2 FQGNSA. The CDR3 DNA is TGTGCCAGCAGCTTAGTGAACGGGCAGTTCTTC. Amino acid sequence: CASSLVNGQFF.

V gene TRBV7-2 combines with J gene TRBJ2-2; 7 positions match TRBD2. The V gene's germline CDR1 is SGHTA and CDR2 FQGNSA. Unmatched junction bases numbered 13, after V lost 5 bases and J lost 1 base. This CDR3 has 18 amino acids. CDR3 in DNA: TGTGCCAGCAGCCAACGGACCCCTCCTAGCGGGAACACCGGGGAGCTGTTTTTT. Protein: CASSQRTPPSGNTGELFF. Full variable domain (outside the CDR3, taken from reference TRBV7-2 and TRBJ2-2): GAGVSQSPSNKVTEKGKDVELRCDPISGHTALYWYRQSLGQGLEFLIYFQGNSAPDKSGLPSDRFSAERTGGSVSTLTIQRTQQEDSAVYLCASSQRTPPSGNTGELFFGEGSRLTVL.

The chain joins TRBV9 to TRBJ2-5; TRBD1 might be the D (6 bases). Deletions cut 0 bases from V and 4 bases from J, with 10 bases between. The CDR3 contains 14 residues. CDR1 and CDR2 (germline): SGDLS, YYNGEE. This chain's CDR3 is CASSVEGHGETQYF. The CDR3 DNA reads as TGTGCCAGCAGCGTAGAGGGACACGGAGAGACCCAGTACTTC.

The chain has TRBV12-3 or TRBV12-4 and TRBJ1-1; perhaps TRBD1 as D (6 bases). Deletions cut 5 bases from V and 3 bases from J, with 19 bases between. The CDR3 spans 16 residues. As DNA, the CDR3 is TGTGCCAGCAGTCCACCGGTAGGGGGAGGGGACACTGAAGCTTTCTTT. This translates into CASSPPVGGGDTEAFF.

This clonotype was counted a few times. The CDR3 coding sequence is TGTGCCAGCAGCCAGACAGGGGTCGAAGCTTTCTTT. Translating it yields CASSQTGVEAFF. This chain joins TRBV7-9 and TRBJ1-1, with TRBD1 identical over 8 bases. With V trimmed by 5 bases and J by 8 bases, 4 bases remained unmatched. This CDR3 is built from 12 residues. The germline V gene encodes CDR1 SEHNR and CDR2 FQNEAQ (reference sequence).